The 9 T cell receptor beta chains reported below all come from one sample, sequenced in a study of blood T cells in healthy people across ages. The authors ran a second PCR of 7 to 11 cycles using a sample-barcoded 5' primer and a J-beta primer mix. Each CDR3 protein is one row after TCRdb ran MiXCR on the 5' RACE reads. There are more than 900,000 distinct CDR3 sequences in the sample; 25% to 35% occur only once, and about a tenth lies in the top ten. The data also belong to a second study, concerning T cells of mothers and their children.

The specimen sequenced was blood. All receptors derive from a woman in her 40s in good health.

This clonotype was picked up a small number of times. The chain couples TRBV5-4 to TRBJ2-7; the D call may be TRBD1 or TRBD2 (6 bases each). Germline V CDR1 and CDR2: SGHNT, YYREEE (reference sequence). This CDR3 has 13 residues. V was pared by 2 bases and J by 6 bases, with 12 bases between. The CDR3, as DNA: TGTGCCAGCAGCTTAATAGAGGGGGGCGAGCAGTACTTC. Encoded protein: CASSLIEGGEQYF.

The chain uses TRBV7-2 and TRBJ1-4; D not resolved. In germline, CDR1 is SGHTA, CDR2 FQGNSA. Trimming left V 4 bases short and J 0 bases short, with 12 bases between. The CDR3 covers 16 residues. As DNA, the CDR3 is TGTGCCAGCAGCTCGCAGGTCCCTGCAACTAATGAAAAACTGTTTTTT. Translating gives CASSSQVPATNEKLFF.

The V call is TRBV11-2, the J call TRBJ2-7; D is ambiguous. Germline loops: CDR1 SGHAT, CDR2 FQNNGV. V was cut by 5 bases and J by 2 bases, with 13 bases left in between. This CDR3 spans 14 amino acids. The CDR3 bases are TGTGCCAGCAGCCCCGACATCTCGCCCTACGAGCAGTACTTC. Translation: CASSPDISPYEQYF.

Regarding this clonotype: With a much larger clone just one base away, this may be a read error. J is TRBJ2-1 and V is TRBV10-3; D perhaps matches TRBD2 (6 bases). Looked up from germline, CDR1 is ENHRY and CDR2 is SYGVKD. The V gene lost 6 bases and the J gene lost 5 bases, with 11 bases spanning the gap. The CDR3 contains 13 residues. The DNA of the CDR3 is TGTGCCATCAGGGAGGGACTTAACAATGAGCAGTTCTTC. Amino acid sequence: CAIREGLNNEQFF.

The chain links TRBV20-1 to TRBJ2-7, with 7 nucleotides matching TRBD1. The end of the DNA aligns better with TRBJ2-5, so the J call may be wrong. The length of the CDR3 is 13 residues. Per germline, CDR1 DFQATT and CDR2 SNEGSKA (reference sequence). The CDR3 reads CSAYSDRLETQYF. Written as DNA, the CDR3 is TGCAGTGCTTACTCGGACAGGTTAGAGACCCAGTACTTC.

This chain uses TRBV7-3 with TRBJ2-1; 7 nucleotides align to TRBD2. Trimming removed 4 bases from V and 3 bases from J; junction bases left unmatched: 6. The CDR3 is 15 amino acids. Germline V CDR1 and CDR2: SGHTA, FQGTGA. This chain's CDR3 is CASSSVGGVYNEQFF. The DNA of the CDR3 is TGTGCCAGCAGCTCGGTGGGGGGGGTCTACAATGAGCAGTTCTTC. The whole variable domain, filled in from reference TRBV7-3 and TRBJ2-1, reads GAGVSQTPSNKVTEKGKYVELRCDPISGHTALYWYRQSLGQGPEFLIYFQGTGAADDSGLPNDRFFAVRPEGSVSTLKIQRTERGDSAVYLCASSSVGGVYNEQFFGPGTRLTVL.

There are many counts of this clonotype. The chain carries TRBV20-1 and TRBJ2-5; 7 nucleotides agree with TRBD1. The V and J ends lost 3 bases and 2 bases, in that order; junction bases with no gene match: 3. The CDR3 has 13 residues. Germline assignment: CDR1 DFQATT and CDR2 SNEGSKA (reference sequence). CDR3 protein: CSASGDRQETQYF. The CDR3, as DNA: TGCAGTGCTAGTGGGGACAGACAAGAGACCCAGTACTTC.

This clonotype appeared many times. The genes are TRBV6-6 and TRBJ2-7; the match to TRBD2 covers 12 bases. The trim removed 8 bases at V and 4 bases at J, leaving 6 bases unmatched. CDR3 length equals 14 residues. From germline, CDR1 is MNHNY and CDR2 SVGAGI (reference sequence). This CDR3 is CASLRGTSGYEQYF. The CDR3 bases are TGTGCCAGCCTTAGGGGGACTAGCGGGTACGAGCAGTACTTC.

This clonotype was observed a few times. CDR3 in DNA: TGCAGTGCTAGGGGGGGGGAATTCTCATCTGGGGCCAACGTCCTGACTTTC. Translated, it gives CSARGGEFSSGANVLTF. The chain recombines TRBV20-1 with TRBJ2-6, with TRBD2 matching over 7 bases. The trim removed 3 bases at V and 1 base at J, leaving 9 bases unmatched. CDR3 length equals 17 residues. In germline, CDR1 is DFQATT, CDR2 SNEGSKA (reference sequence).